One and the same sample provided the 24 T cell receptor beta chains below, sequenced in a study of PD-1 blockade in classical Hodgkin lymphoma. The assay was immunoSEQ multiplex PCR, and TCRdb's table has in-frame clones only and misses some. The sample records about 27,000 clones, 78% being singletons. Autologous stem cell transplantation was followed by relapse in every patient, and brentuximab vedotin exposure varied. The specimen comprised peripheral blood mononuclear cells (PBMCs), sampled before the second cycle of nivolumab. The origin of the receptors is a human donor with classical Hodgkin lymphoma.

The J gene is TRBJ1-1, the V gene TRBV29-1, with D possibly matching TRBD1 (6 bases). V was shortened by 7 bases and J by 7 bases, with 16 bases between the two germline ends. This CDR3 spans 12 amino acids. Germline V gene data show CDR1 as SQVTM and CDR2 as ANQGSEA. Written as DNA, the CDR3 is TGCAGCGCCTATCTCACAGGGCTTGAAGCTTTCTTT. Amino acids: CSAYLTGLEAFF.

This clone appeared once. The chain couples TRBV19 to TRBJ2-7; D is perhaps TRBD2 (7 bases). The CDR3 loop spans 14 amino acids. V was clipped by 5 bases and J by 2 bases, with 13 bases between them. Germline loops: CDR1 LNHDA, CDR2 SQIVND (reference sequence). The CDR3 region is CASSAGGGTYEQYF. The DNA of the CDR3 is TGTGCCAGTAGTGCTGGGGGGGGCACCTACGAGCAGTACTTC.

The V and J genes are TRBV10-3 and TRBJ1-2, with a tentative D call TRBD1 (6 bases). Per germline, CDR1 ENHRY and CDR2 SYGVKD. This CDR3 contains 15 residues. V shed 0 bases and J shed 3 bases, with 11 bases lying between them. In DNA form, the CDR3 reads TGTGCCATCAGTGAGTCGGGGGGGCACGACTATGGCTACACCTTC. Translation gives CAISESGGHDYGYTF.

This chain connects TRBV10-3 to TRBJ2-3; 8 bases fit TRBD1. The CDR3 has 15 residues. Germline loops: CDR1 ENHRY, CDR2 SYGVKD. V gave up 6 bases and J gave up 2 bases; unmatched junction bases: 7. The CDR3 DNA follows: TGTGCCATCAGCCTCCAGGGGGCGATCACAGATACGCAGTATTTT. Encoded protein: CAISLQGAITDTQYF.

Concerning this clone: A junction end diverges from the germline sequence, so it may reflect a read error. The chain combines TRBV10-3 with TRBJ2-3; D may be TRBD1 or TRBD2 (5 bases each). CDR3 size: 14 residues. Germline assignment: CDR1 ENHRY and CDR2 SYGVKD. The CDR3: CASSPGTPADTQYF. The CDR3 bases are TGTGCCAGCAGTCCCGGGACCCCGGCGGATACGCAGTATTTT.

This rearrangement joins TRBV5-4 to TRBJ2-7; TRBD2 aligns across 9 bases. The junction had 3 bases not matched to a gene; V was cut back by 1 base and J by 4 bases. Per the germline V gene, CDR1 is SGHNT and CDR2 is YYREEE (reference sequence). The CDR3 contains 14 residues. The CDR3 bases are TGTGCCAGCAGCTTGCGTAGCGGGGGTTACGAGCAGTACTTC. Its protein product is CASSLRSGGYEQYF.

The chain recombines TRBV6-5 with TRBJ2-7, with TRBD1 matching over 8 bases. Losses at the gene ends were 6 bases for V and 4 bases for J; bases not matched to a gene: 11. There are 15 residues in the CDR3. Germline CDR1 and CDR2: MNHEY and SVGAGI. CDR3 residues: CASRQGGQGRYEQYF. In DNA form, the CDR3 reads TGTGCCAGCAGACAGGGCGGACAGGGCCGATACGAGCAGTACTTC.

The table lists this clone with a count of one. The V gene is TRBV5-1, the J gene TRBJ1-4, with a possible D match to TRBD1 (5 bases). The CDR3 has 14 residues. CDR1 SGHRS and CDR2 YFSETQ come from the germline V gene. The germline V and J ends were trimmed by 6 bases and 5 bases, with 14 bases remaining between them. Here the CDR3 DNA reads TGCGCCAGCATGCGGGGGGAGTTAAATGAAAAACTGTTTTTT. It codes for CASMRGELNEKLFF.

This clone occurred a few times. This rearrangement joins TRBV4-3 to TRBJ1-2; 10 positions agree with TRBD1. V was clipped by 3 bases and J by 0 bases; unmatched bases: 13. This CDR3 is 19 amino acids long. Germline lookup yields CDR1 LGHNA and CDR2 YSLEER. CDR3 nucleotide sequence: TGCGCCAGCAGCCAGAATCCGACAGGGGGCGTGGGGTCTAACTATGGCTACACCTTC. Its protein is CASSQNPTGGVGSNYGYTF.

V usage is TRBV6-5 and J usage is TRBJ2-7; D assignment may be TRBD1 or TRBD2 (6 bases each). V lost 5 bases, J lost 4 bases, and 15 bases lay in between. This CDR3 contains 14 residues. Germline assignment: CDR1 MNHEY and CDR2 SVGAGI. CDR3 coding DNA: TGTGCCAGCAGTCCGAAGGGGGGAGGATACGAGCAGTACTTC. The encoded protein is CASSPKGGGYEQYF.

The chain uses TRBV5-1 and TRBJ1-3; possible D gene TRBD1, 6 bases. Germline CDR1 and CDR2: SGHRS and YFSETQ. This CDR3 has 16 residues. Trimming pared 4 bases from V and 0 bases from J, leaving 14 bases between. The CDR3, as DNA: TGCGCCAGCAGCGGGCCAGGGGCTACCTCTGGAAACACCATATATTTT. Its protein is CASSGPGATSGNTIYF.

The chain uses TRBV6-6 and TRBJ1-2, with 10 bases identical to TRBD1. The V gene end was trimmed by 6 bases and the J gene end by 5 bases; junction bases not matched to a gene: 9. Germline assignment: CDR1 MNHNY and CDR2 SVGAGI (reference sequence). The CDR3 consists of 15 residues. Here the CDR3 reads CASRETTGGWYGYTF. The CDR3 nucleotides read TGTGCCAGCAGGGAAACGACAGGGGGCTGGTATGGCTACACCTTC.

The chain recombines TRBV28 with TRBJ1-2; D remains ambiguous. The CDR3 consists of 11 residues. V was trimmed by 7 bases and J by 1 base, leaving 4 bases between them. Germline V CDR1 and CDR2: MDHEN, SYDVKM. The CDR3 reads CASTSNYGYTF. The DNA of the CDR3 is TGTGCCAGCACCAGTAACTATGGCTACACCTTC.

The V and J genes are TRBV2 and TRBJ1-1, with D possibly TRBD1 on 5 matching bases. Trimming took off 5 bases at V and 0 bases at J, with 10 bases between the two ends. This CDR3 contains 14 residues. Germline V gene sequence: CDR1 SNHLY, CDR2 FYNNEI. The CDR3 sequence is CASSSRQMNTEAFF. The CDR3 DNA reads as TGTGCCAGCAGTTCTCGACAGATGAACACTGAAGCTTTCTTT. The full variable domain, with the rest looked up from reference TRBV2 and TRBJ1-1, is EPEVTQTPSHQVTQMGQEVILRCVPISNHLYFYWYRQILGQKVEFLVSFYNNEISEKSEIFDDQFSVERPDGSNFTLKIRSTKLEDSAMYFCASSSRQMNTEAFFGQGTRLTVV.

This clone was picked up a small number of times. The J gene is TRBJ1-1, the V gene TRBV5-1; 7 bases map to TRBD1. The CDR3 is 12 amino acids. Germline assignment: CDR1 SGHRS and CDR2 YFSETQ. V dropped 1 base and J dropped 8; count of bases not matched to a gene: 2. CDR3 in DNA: TGCGCCAGCAGCTTGAAACAGGGGGAAGCTTTCTTT. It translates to CASSLKQGEAFF.

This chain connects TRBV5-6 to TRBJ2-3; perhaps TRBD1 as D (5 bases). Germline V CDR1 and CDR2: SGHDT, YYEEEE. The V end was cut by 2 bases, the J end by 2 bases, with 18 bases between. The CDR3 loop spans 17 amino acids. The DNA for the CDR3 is TGTGCCAGCAGCTTTGGGGCGACAACCTATTCCACAGATACGCAGTATTTT. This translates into CASSFGATTYSTDTQYF.

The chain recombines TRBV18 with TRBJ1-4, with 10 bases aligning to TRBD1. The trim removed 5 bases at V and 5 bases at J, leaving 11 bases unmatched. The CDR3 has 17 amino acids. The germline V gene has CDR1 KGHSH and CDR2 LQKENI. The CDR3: CASSSRQGAPINEKLFF. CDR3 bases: TGTGCCAGCTCATCCCGACAGGGGGCTCCGATCAATGAAAAACTGTTTTTT. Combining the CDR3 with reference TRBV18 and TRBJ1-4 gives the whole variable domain NAGVMQNPRHLVRRRGQEARLRCSPMKGHSHVYWYRQLPEEGLKFMVYLQKENIIDESGMPKERFSAEFPKEGPSILRIQQVVRGDSAAYFCASSSRQGAPINEKLFFGSGTQLSVL.

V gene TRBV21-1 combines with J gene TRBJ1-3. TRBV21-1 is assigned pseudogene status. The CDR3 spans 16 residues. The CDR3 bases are TGTGCCAGCAGCAAAGAGGTACGGGACTCTGGAAACACCATATATTTT. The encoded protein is CASSKEVRDSGNTIYF.

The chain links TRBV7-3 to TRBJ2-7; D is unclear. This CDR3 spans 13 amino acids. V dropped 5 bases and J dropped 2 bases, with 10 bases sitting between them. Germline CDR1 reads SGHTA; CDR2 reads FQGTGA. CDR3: CASSPESAYEQYF. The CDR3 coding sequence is TGTGCCAGCAGCCCGGAGAGCGCCTACGAGCAGTACTTC.

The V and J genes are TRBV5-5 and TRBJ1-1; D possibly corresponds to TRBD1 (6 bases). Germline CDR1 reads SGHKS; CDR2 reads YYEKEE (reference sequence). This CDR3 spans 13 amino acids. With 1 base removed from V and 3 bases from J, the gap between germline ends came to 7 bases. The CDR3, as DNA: TGTGCCAGCAGCTTGTGGACAGACACTGAAGCTTTCTTT. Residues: CASSLWTDTEAFF.

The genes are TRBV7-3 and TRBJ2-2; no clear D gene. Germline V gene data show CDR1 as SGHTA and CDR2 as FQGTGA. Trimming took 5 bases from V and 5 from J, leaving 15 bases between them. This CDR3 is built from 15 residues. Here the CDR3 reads CASSPQSLPTGELFF. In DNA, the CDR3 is TGTGCCAGCAGCCCTCAATCCTTACCTACCGGGGAGCTGTTTTTT.

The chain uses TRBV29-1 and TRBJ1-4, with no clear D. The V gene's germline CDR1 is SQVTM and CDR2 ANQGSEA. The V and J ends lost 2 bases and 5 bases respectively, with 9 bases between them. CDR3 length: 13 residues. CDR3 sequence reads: CSVERQENEKLFF. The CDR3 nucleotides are TGCAGCGTTGAAAGGCAGGAGAATGAAAAACTGTTTTTT.

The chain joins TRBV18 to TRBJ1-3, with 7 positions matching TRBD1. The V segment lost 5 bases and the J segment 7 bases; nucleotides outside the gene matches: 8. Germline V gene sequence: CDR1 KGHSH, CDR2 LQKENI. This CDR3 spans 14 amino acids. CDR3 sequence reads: CASSTTGYGNTIYF. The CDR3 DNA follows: TGTGCCAGCTCAACGACAGGGTACGGGAACACCATATATTTT.

CDR3 residues: CASALESGANVLTF. The CDR3 region has the DNA TGTGCTAGTGCTTTAGAGTCTGGGGCCAACGTCCTGACTTTC. The V call is TRBV12-5, the J call TRBJ2-6; D gene uncertain. Germline V gene lookup returns CDR1 LGHNT and CDR2 FRNRAP. The CDR3 extends over 14 amino acids. V was shortened by 7 bases and J by 1 base, with 8 bases between the two germline ends.